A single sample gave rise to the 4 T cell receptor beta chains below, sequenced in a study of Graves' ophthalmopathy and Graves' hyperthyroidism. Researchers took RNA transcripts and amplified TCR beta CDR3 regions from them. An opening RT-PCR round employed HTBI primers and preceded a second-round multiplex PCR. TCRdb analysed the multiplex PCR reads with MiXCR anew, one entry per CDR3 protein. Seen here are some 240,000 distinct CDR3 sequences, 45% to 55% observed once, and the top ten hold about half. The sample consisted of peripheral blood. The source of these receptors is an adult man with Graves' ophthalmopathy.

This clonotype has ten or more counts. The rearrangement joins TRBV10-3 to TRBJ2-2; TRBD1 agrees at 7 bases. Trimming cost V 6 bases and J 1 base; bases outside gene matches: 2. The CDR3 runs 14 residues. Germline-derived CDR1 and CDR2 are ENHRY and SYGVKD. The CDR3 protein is CAIRGTVNTGELFF. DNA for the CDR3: TGTGCCATCAGGGGGACAGTGAACACCGGGGAGCTGTTTTTT.

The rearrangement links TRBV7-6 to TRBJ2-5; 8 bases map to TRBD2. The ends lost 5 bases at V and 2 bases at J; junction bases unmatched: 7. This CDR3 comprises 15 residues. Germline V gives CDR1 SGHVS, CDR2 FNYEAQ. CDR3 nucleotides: TGTGCCAGCAGCCAAGCGGGAGCGGGACAAGAGACCCAGTACTTC. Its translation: CASSQAGAGQETQYF. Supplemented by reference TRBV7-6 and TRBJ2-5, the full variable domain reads GAGVSQSPRYKVTKRGQDVALRCDPISGHVSLYWYRQALGQGPEFLTYFNYEAQQDKSGLPNDRFSAERPEGSISTLTIQRTEQRDSAMYRCASSQAGAGQETQYFGPGTRLLVL.

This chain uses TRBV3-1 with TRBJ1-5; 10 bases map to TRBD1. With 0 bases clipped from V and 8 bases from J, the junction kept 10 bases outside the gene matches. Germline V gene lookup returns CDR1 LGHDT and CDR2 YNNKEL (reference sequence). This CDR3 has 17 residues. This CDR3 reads CASSQDPRQGAFEPQHF. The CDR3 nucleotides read TGTGCCAGCAGCCAAGACCCCCGACAGGGGGCTTTTGAGCCCCAGCATTTT.

CDR3 nucleotides: TGTGCCAGCAATGGGATCTCTGGAAACACCATATATTTT. Amino acids: CASNGISGNTIYF. The V gene is TRBV12-3 or TRBV12-4, the J gene TRBJ1-3; D gene unclear. This CDR3 contains 13 residues. Trimming took 7 bases from V and 0 from J, leaving 7 bases between them.